The 23 T cell receptor beta chains below come from one sample, sequenced in a study of blood T cell repertoires in COVID-19. Assay used: immunoSEQ multiplex PCR; TCRdb lists only in-frame clones, some missing. The data contain about 390,000 clones, around 87% of them seen just once; the ten biggest clones take up 2% to 2.5%. The sample was peripheral blood. These receptor sequences come from a woman aged 55-75 years with COVID-19, enrolled during active disease.

This clone was seen a single time. The V call is TRBV5-1, the J call TRBJ1-1; D gene ambiguous. This CDR3 is built from 13 residues. V lost 4 bases and J 0 bases, leaving 7 bases between the germline ends. CDR1 SGHRS and CDR2 YFSETQ come from the germline V gene. The CDR3 region has the DNA TGCGCCAGCAGCCCGAGTATGAACACTGAAGCTTTCTTT. Translation gives CASSPSMNTEAFF.

This chain uses TRBV6-5 with TRBJ1-1; 9 bases map to TRBD1. In germline, CDR1 is MNHEY, CDR2 SVGAGI. V lost 4 bases, J lost 2 bases, and 5 bases stayed unmatched. The CDR3 extends over 15 amino acids. As DNA, the CDR3 is TGTGCCAGCAGTTCCCGGGACAGGGCTAACACTGAAGCTTTCTTT. It codes for CASSSRDRANTEAFF.

V gene TRBV5-4 combines with J gene TRBJ1-5; D is uncertain. Trimming cost V 5 bases and J 1 base, with 16 bases left between them. The germline V gene has CDR1 SGHNT and CDR2 YYREEE (reference sequence). This CDR3 has 16 residues. The CDR3 here is CASRYIGDGSNQPQHF. The CDR3 DNA reads TGTGCCAGCAGGTACATAGGAGACGGGAGCAATCAGCCCCAGCATTTT.

This chain uses TRBV5-1 with TRBJ2-1; tentatively, D is TRBD1 (6 bases). Germline CDR1 reads SGHRS; CDR2 reads YFSETQ. The CDR3 contains 12 residues. The V gene lost 7 bases and the J gene lost 10 bases, with 15 bases spanning the gap. The CDR3 bases are TGCGCCAGCCATGGGGGCACGGTAGAGCAGTTCTTC. This codes for CASHGGTVEQFF.

This clone appeared once. This chain joins TRBV5-6 and TRBJ2-7, with a weak D call TRBD2 (6 bases). Trimming removed 4 bases at V and 0 bases at J, with 8 bases between. CDR3 size: 13 residues. In germline, CDR1 is SGHDT, CDR2 YYEEEE. As DNA, the CDR3 is TGTGCCAGCAGCGCGGGACTCTCCTACGAGCAGTACTTC. Protein product: CASSAGLSYEQYF.

V usage is TRBV25-1 and J usage is TRBJ2-7; maybe TRBD1 (6 bases). The V end lost 3 bases, the J end lost 2 bases, and 11 bases lay between the germline ends. This CDR3 comprises 14 residues. Germline V gene data show CDR1 as MGHDK and CDR2 as SYGVNS. CDR3 bases: TGTGCCAGCAGTGATCCGGACAGAGCCTACGAGCAGTACTTC. Protein sequence: CASSDPDRAYEQYF.

The V call is TRBV19, the J call TRBJ2-1; D gene ambiguous. This CDR3 has 15 amino acids. Trimming took off 3 bases at V and 5 bases at J, with 14 bases between the two ends. Germline CDR1 reads LNHDA; CDR2 reads SQIVND (reference sequence). DNA of the CDR3: TGTGCCAGTAGTATTGTACCGGGTCGGGACAATGAGCAGTTCTTC. The encoded protein is CASSIVPGRDNEQFF.

This sequence joins TRBV19 and TRBJ1-4; TRBD1 aligns across 7 bases. Germline CDR1 reads LNHDA; CDR2 reads SQIVND (reference sequence). V was pared by 5 bases and J by 6 bases, with 12 bases of the junction left unmatched. This CDR3 spans 16 amino acids. This CDR3 reads CASSPISDREDEKLFF. In DNA, the CDR3 is TGTGCCAGTAGTCCGATAAGCGACAGGGAGGATGAAAAACTGTTTTTT.

The chain links TRBV6-6 to TRBJ1-2; D is unresolved. There are 12 residues in the CDR3. V was cut by 4 bases and J by 4 bases, with 7 bases left in between. Germline-derived CDR1 and CDR2 are MNHNY and SVGAGI (reference sequence). CDR3 in amino acids: CASSSGAYGYTF. The DNA for the CDR3 is TGTGCCAGCAGTTCAGGTGCCTATGGCTACACCTTC.

V usage is TRBV6-5 and J usage is TRBJ2-7; the match to TRBD1 covers 8 bases. Germline V lookup: CDR1 MNHEY, CDR2 SVGAGI. The CDR3 length is 14 residues. The V gene end was trimmed by 0 bases and the J gene end by 2 bases; junction bases not matched to a gene: 0. The CDR3 protein is CASSYSTGAYEQYF. CDR3 coding DNA: TGTGCCAGCAGTTACTCGACAGGGGCCTACGAGCAGTACTTC.

This clone was found once. J is TRBJ1-3 and V is TRBV5-1, with 7 bases identical to TRBD1. J lost 8 bases, V lost 4 bases, and 9 bases had no gene match. CDR1 and CDR2 from the germline V gene are SGHRS and YFSETQ. The CDR3 has 14 amino acids. CDR3 DNA: TGCGCCAGCAGCCCGGGGGCCAGGGGGGACACCATATATTTT. It translates to CASSPGARGDTIYF.

The V gene is TRBV27, the J gene TRBJ2-5; TRBD1 might be the D (6 bases). The germline V gene has CDR1 MNHEY and CDR2 SMNVEV (reference sequence). The CDR3 contains 15 residues. V lost 7 bases and J 5 bases, leaving 20 bases between the germline ends. DNA of the CDR3: TGTGCCAGCAAGACGGACAGAGGCCCGACGGAGACCCAGTACTTC. The encoded protein is CASKTDRGPTETQYF.

The V gene is TRBV18, the J gene TRBJ1-1; TRBD1 might be the D (6 bases). V lost 5 bases and J 5 bases, leaving 15 bases between the germline ends. The CDR3 extends over 14 amino acids. CDR1 and CDR2 from the germline V gene are KGHSH and LQKENI. In nucleotides, the CDR3 is TGTGCCAGCTCATTCGGGGGGCGAAGTACTGAAGCTTTCTTT. Its translation: CASSFGGRSTEAFF.

V gene TRBV18 combines with J gene TRBJ1-1, with 8 bases aligning to TRBD1. CDR3 length equals 14 residues. The germline V gene encodes CDR1 KGHSH and CDR2 LQKENI. The J segment lost 1 base and the V segment lost 2 bases, leaving 0 bases of the junction unmatched. This chain's CDR3 is CASSPTGGNTEAFF. Here the CDR3 DNA reads TGTGCCAGCTCACCAACAGGGGGGAACACTGAAGCTTTCTTT. Full variable domain (missing parts from reference TRBV18 and TRBJ1-1): NAGVMQNPRHLVRRRGQEARLRCSPMKGHSHVYWYRQLPEEGLKFMVYLQKENIIDESGMPKERFSAEFPKEGPSILRIQQVVRGDSAAYFCASSPTGGNTEAFFGQGTRLTVV.

This clone was observed a single time. The chain joins TRBV29-1 to TRBJ1-1; TRBD1 might be the D (6 bases). Trimming stripped 5 bases from V and 3 bases from J, with 13 bases between. The CDR3 is made up of 13 amino acids. Per germline, CDR1 SQVTM and CDR2 ANQGSEA. Written as DNA, the CDR3 is TGCAGCGTTAGGGGGTGGTCGGACACTGAAGCTTTCTTT. This codes for CSVRGWSDTEAFF. The full variable domain, rest sourced from reference TRBV29-1 and TRBJ1-1, is SAVISQKPSRDICQRGTSLTIQCQVDSQVTMMFWYRQQPGQSLTLIATANQGSEATYESGFVIDKFPISRPNLTFSTLTVSNMSPEDSSIYLCSVRGWSDTEAFFGQGTRLTVV.

The chain couples TRBV4-1 to TRBJ1-5, with TRBD1 as a possible D gene (6 bases). The CDR3 totals 13 residues. Germline V gene sequence: CDR1 MGHRA, CDR2 YSYEKL. V was clipped by 6 bases and J by 4 bases, with 10 bases between them. The CDR3 here is CASRRDTNQPQHF. The DNA for the CDR3 is TGCGCCAGCAGACGGGACACTAATCAGCCCCAGCATTTT.

This rearrangement joins TRBV30 to TRBJ2-7, with TRBD2 as a possible D gene (5 bases). Trimming removed 6 bases at V and 4 bases at J, with 13 bases between. There are 12 residues in the CDR3. The germline V gene has CDR1 GTSNPN and CDR2 SVGIG (reference sequence). The CDR3 bases are TGTGCCTGTCAACCCGGGATTTACGAGCAGTACTTC. This sequence encodes CACQPGIYEQYF.

This clone appeared a single time. This chain joins TRBV4-1 and TRBJ1-1, with D perhaps TRBD1 (5 bases). V was shortened by 2 bases and J by 1 base, with 14 bases between the two germline ends. The CDR3 runs to 16 residues. Germline-derived CDR1 and CDR2 are MGHRA and YSYEKL. CDR3 protein: CASSQRTLGANTEAFF. The CDR3 DNA sequence: TGCGCCAGCAGCCAACGCACGCTTGGGGCGAACACTGAAGCTTTCTTT.

This chain joins TRBV11-2 and TRBJ2-1; TRBD1 matches at 10 bases. Trimming removed 2 bases from V and 12 bases from J; junction bases left unmatched: 10. Germline CDR1 is SGHAT and CDR2 is FQNNGV. There are 15 residues in the CDR3. CDR3 loop: CASSLSGTGAGGQFF. The CDR3 DNA reads TGTGCCAGCAGCTTATCCGGGACAGGGGCTGGGGGGCAGTTCTTC.

J is TRBJ1-4 and V is TRBV7-6; D is perhaps TRBD1 (5 bases). Trimming removed 5 bases from V and 8 bases from J, with 15 bases in between. The CDR3 is made up of 14 amino acids. Germline V lookup: CDR1 SGHVS, CDR2 FNYEAQ. This CDR3 is CASSPGGKREKLFF. CDR3 bases: TGTGCCAGCAGCCCGGGGGGGAAACGAGAAAAACTGTTTTTT.

The chain couples TRBV3-1 (or the pseudogene TRBV3-2) to TRBJ2-1; possibly TRBD1 for D (6 bases). The CDR3 contains 16 residues. Trimming stripped 0 bases from V and 2 bases from J, with 11 bases between. The V gene's germline CDR1 is LGHDT and CDR2 YNNKEL (reference sequence). This CDR3 reads CASSQDNPGAYNEQFF. Written as DNA, the CDR3 is TGTGCCAGCAGCCAAGATAATCCAGGGGCCTACAATGAGCAGTTCTTC.

V gene TRBV4-2 combines with J gene TRBJ1-1, with D tentatively TRBD1 (6 bases). Germline-derived CDR1 and CDR2 are LGHNA and YNFKEQ. V dropped 0 bases and J dropped 5 bases, with 7 bases sitting between them. This CDR3 is 13 amino acids long. CDR3 protein: CASSQEDRTEAFF. CDR3 coding DNA: TGTGCCAGCAGCCAAGAGGACAGAACTGAAGCTTTCTTT.

This chain connects TRBV2 to TRBJ1-6, with D perhaps matching TRBD1 (5 bases). Germline CDR1 reads SNHLY; CDR2 reads FYNNEI. V lost 8 bases and J 7 bases, leaving 9 bases between the germline ends. The CDR3 is made up of 12 amino acids. CDR3 region: CASSGSNSPLHF. The CDR3 DNA reads as TGTGCCAGCTCAGGGTCCAATTCACCCCTCCACTTT.